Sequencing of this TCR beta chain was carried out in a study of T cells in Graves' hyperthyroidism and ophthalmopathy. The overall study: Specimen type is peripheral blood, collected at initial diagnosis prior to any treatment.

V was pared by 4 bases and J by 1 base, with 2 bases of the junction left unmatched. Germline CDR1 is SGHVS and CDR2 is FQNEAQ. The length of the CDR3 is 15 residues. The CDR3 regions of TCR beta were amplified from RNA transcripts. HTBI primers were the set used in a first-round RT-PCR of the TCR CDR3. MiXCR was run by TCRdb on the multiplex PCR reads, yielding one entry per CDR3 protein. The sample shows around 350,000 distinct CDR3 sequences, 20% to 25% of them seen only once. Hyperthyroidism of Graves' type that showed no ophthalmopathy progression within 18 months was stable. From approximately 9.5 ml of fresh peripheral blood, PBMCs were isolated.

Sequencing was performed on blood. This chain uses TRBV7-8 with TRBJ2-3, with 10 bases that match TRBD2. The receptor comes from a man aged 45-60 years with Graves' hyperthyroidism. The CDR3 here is CASSSSGGRTDTQYF. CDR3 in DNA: TGTGCCAGCAGCTCTAGCGGGGGTCGCACAGATACGCAGTATTTT. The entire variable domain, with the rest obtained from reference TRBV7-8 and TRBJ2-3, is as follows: GAGVSQSPRYKVAKRGQDVALRCDPISGHVSLFWYQQALGQGPEFLTYFQNEAQLDKSGLPSDRFFAERPEGSVSTLKIQRTQQEDSAVYLCASSSSGGRTDTQYFGPGTRLTVL.